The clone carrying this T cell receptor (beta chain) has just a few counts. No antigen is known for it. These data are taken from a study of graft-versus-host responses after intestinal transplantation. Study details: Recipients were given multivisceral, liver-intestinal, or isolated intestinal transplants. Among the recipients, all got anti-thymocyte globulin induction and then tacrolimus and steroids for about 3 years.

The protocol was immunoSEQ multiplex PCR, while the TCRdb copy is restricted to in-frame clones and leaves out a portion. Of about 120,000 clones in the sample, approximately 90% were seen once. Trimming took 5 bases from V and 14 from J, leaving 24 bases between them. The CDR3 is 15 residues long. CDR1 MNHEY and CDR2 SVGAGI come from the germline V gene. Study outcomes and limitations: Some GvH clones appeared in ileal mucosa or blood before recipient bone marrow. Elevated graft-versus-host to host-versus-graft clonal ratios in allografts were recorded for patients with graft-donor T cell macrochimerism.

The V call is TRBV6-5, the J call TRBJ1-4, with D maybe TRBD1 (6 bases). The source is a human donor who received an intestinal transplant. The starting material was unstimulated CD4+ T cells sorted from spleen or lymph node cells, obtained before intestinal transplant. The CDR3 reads CASSTDRIDEFGLFF. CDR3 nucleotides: TGTGCCAGCAGTACCGACAGGATAGATGAATTTGGGCTGTTTTTT.